This TCR beta chain came from a study of T cell responses to AZD1222 COVID-19 vaccine. Findings and limits, study-wide: A rise in Spike-specific TCR breadth and depth followed two AZD1222 doses. Clonal diversity was possibly underestimated, and the donors were mostly white British, with more females. Spike-spanning, vaccine-associated CD4 TCRs were dominant at 160-218 and 743-854. Seropositive status at baseline applied to only five to seven AZD1222 recipients.

Produced via immunoSEQ multiplex PCR; TCRdb's table is partial and in-frame only. The sample has about 120,000 clones, around 87% seen once; the top ten hold 10% to 15%. Points on this clone: The antigen is not known.

The TCR comes from an adult in good health. Sequencing was performed on peripheral blood, taken on day 0 of AZD1222 vaccination.

The CDR3 DNA reads as TGTGCCAGTAACCCTACAGTGTTAGGGACTAATGAAAAACTGTTTTTT. Its protein is CASNPTVLGTNEKLFF. This chain links TRBV19 with TRBJ1-4; unclear D gene. Per germline, CDR1 LNHDA and CDR2 SQIVND (reference sequence). V shed 7 bases and J shed 2 bases, with 17 bases lying between them. The CDR3 contains 16 residues.